This TCR beta chain came from a study of response to subunit inactivated influenza vaccine (dated by TCRdb to 2016 to 2018). As for the study more broadly: The study used deep quantitative T cell receptor repertoire profiling to track responses to a trivalent subunit inactivated influenza vaccine. General findings and caveats noted by the study authors: The authors proposed that each seasonal influenza vaccination may bring in only a limited number of new T cells.

The method behind the library was RT-PCR. Sequencing used an Illumina HiSeq 2500. Clones were called with MiXCR by TCRdb after fastp trimmed the public reads at Q25, and only in-frame beta chains were retained. CDR3 protein duplicates are merged, each entry listing the most common genes and DNA. The table for this sample lists roughly 540,000 distinct CDR3 sequences; less than 25% of them were counted only once. 2.5% to 3% of the sample is held by the ten biggest clonotypes. This clonotype has just a few counts. Its antigen is still unknown. The sample holds no much larger clone one base away, and base qualities are not on file. V loses 4 bases of germline sequence and J loses 0 bases, and the interval between the two ends is 7 bases. From the cysteine through the phenylalanine, the CDR3 covers 14 amino acids. The kept DNA is CDR3 alone, 42 bases in frame from the first base. CDR1 and CDR2, per the germline V gene, are WSHSY and SAAADI.

These records were also assigned to another study, of T cells expressing NK-cell markers. In that second paper, the authors write: The TCR beta cDNA libraries were made using 5'RACE template switching, a step that added both a universal primer site and unique molecular identifiers. In sorted CD3+CD56+NKG2C+, CD3+CD56+NKG2C- and CD3+CD56-NKG2C+ T-cell subsets from about eight donors, TCR beta-chain repertoires were profiled. Of the eight sequenced donors, seven were found to be HCMV-seropositive and one was found to be HCMV-seronegative. In several experiments an anti-gammadeltaTCR antibody was added to restrict sorting to alphabetaTCR-expressing T cells. In a handful of donors, the dominant CD3+CD56+NKG2C+ clonotypes ranked among the top 10 CD8+ clonotypes, making up roughly 1.0-8% of CD8+ T cells. Those dominant clonotypes were again the most abundant among CD3+CD56-NKG2C+ cells in several donors, at about 28.3-60.1%. Whether the expanded NKG2C-expressing T cell clones were specific for HCMV antigens was left unclear. The study sequenced eight donors, all healthy volunteers chosen at random: three men and five women. HCMV serostatus was determined by detecting HCMV-specific IgG in serum with a commercial ELISA kit. Ficoll density gradient centrifugation was used to isolate peripheral blood mononuclear cells from blood. Magnetic immunoseparation with Miltenyi isolation kits was used to isolate CD4+ and CD8+ T cells from PBMC. cDNA synthesis was primed from the TCR beta constant segment, followed by two successive PCR amplification steps. Illumina HiSeq 2000/2500, MiSeq or NextSeq was used to sequence libraries as 2 x 150 bp reads. MIGEC handled demultiplexing of the reads and grouping by UMI, while MiTCR was used to assemble and quantify clonotypes. To exclude erroneous sequences, only TCR cDNA sequences supported by at least two reads were retained. The tcR package was used for downstream repertoire analysis, and clonotypes were matched between fractions using CDR3 nucleotide sequence together with V segment. VDJmatch was used to annotate antigen specificity against VDJdb, with one amino acid substitution in CDR3 allowed.

Recombination linked TRBV10-2 to TRBJ1-5, with no D gene named confidently. The sequenced sample was CD4+ T cells sorted from PBMCs, obtained 11 to 12 days after vaccination. This receptor was identified in a man aged 45-65 years who received an inactivated influenza vaccine. Donor details come from another sample of the same person, matched by shared clones. The DNA sequence is TGCGCCAGCAGTGGTGAGGGTAGCAATCAGCCCCAGCATTTT. It is translated as CASSGEGSNQPQHF.